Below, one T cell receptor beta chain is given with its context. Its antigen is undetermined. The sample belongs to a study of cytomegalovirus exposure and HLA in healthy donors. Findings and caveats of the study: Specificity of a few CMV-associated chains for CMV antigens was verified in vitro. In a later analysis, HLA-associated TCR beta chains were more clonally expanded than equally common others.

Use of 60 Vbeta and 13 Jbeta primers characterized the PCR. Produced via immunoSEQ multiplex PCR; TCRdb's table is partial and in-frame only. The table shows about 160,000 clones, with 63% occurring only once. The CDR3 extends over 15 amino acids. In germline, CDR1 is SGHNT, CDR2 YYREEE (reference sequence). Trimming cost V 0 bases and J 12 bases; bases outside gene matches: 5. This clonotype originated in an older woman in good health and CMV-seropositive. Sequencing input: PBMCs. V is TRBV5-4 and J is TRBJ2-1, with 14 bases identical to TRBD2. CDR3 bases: TGTGCCAGCAGCTTGGGGACTAGCGGGAGGCTGAGGCAGTTCTTC. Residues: CASSLGTSGRLRQFF.